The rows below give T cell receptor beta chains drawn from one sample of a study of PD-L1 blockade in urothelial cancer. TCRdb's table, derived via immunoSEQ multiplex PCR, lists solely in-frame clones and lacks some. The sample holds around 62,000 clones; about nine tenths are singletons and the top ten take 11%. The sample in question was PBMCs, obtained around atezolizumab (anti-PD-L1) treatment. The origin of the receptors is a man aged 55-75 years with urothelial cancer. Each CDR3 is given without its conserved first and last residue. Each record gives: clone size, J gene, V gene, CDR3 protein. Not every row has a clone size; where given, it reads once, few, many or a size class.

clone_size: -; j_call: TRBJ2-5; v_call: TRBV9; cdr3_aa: ASSERSRGYETQY
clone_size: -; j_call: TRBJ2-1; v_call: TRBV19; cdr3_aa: ASSIPYSSYNEQF
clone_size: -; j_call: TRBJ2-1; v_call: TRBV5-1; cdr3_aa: ASSYPGLAANEQF
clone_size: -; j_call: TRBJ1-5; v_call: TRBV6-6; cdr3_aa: ASSYGGTGRDQPQH
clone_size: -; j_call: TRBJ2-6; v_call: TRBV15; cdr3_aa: ATSSNLRDSHSGANVLT
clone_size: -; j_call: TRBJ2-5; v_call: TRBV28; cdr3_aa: ASKQGAIETQY
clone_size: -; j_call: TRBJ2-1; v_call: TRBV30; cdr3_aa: AWSGGANVF
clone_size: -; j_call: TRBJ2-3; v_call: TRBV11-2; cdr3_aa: ASRPPGSTDTQY
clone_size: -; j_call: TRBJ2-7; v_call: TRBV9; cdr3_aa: ASSVGGVGEQY
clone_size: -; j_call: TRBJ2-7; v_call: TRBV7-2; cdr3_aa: ASSLEAGSSYEQY
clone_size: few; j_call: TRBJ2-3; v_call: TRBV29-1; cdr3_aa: SVVGGVTDTQY
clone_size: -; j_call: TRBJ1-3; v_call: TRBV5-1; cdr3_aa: ASSLGRQGDGDTIY
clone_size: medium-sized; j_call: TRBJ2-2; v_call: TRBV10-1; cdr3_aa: ASSAVGTGAGELF
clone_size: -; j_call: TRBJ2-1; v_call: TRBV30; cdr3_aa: AWTGLGGNEQF
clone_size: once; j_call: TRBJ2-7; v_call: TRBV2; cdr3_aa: ASSESYGQY
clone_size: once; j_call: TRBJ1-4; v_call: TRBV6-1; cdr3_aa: AISARGAGEKLF
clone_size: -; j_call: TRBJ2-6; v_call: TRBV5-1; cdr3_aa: ASSLAGTTSGANVLT
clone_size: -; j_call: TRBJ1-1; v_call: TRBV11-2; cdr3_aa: ASSLRETGSLNTEAF
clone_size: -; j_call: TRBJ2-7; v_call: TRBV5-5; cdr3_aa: ASSTRQGGGSYEQY
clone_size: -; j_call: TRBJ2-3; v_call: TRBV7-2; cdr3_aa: ASSLELGGRPD
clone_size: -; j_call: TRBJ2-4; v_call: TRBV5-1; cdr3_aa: ASSLAGDKNIQY
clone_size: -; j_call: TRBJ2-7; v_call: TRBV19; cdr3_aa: ASKVRQGNLYEQY
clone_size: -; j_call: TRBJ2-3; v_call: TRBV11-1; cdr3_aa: ASSKRDSFTDTQY
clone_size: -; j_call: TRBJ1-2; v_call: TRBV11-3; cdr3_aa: ASSFDRDYGYT
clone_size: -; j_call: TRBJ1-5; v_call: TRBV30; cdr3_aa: AWSGGGGQPQH
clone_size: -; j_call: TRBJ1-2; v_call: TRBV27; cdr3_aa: ASTRQGGYGYT
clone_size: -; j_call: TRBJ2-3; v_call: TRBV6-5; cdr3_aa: ASNYRGLAGVDTQY
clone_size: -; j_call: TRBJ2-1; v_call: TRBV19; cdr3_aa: ASSGWNEQF
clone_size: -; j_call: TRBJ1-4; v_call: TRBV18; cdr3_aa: ASSPFARGRANEKLF
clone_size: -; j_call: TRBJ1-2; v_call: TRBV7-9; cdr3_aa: ASSSPRQGDGYT
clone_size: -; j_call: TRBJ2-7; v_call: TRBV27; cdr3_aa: ASSILAGGLRNEQY
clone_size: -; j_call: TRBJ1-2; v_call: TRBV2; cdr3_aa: ASSGGQNYGYT
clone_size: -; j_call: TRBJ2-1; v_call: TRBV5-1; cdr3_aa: ASSQGQGGHNEQF
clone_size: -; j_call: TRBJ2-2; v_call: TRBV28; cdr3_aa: ASSSDGDTGELF
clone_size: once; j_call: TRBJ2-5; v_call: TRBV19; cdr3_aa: ASSSGGGETQY
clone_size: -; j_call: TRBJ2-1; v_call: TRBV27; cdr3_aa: ASHAHGDFYNEQF
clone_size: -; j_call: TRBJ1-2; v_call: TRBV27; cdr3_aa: ASSFGNLPRWYGYT
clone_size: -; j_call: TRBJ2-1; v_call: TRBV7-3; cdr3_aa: ASSPLGLASYNEQF
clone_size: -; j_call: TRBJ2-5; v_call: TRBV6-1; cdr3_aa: ASSEAPGLGETQY
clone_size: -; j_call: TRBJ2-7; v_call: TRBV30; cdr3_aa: AWSTGMFYEQY
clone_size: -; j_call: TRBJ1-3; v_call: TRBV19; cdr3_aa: ASSSAQGAGNTIY
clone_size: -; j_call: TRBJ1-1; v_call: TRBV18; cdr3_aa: ASSQGQGNTEAF
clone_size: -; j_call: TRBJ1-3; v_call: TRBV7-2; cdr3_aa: ASSSWTGRPGNTIY
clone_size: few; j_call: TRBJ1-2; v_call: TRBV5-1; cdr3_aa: ASSLDSNYGYT
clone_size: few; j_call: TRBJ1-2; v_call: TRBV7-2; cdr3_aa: ASSFRDRGNHGYGYT
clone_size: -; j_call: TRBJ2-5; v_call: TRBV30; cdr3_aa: AWRRDRRHGETQY
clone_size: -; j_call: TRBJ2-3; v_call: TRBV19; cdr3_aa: ASNTSPQDTSQY
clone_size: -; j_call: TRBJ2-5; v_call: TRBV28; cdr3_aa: ASSLRLAGSQETQY
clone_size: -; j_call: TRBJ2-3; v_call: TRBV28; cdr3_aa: ASSLEFGTSD
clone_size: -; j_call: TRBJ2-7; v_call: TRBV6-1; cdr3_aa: ASSESGTGVYEQY
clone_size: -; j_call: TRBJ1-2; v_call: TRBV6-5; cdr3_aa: ASSPGGFADYGYT
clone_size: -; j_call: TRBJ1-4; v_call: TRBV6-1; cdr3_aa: ASSVDRAEKLF
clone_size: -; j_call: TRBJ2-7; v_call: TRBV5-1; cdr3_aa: ASSLGDKPYEQY
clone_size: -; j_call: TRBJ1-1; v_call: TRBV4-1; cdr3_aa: ASSLEGRTATEAF